Below are 13 T cell receptor beta chains sequenced from a single sample in a study of OX40 agonist ivuxolimab in advanced cancers. The data were produced by immunoSEQ multiplex PCR, yet TCRdb's version contains in-frame clones alone and is incomplete. The sample gives 45,000 to 65,000 clones, 75% to 90% of which show up once; under 2% is in the top ten. The input for sequencing was CD4+ or CD8+ T cells sorted from blood, taken in a trial of the OX40 agonist ivuxolimab. These receptors originate from an adult with an advanced solid tumor such as melanoma, head and neck, liver or kidney cancer.

This chain links TRBV30 with TRBJ1-1, with D maybe TRBD1 (5 bases). CDR1 and CDR2 (germline): GTSNPN, SVGIG (reference sequence). The V end lost 5 bases, the J end lost 0 bases, and 22 bases lay between the germline ends. The CDR3 covers 17 residues. The DNA for the CDR3 is TGTGCCTGGGGTGATATCGGGGGACTGAGCATGAACACTGAAGCTTTCTTT. It encodes CAWGDIGGLSMNTEAFF.

This clone was observed a single time. The chain employs TRBV29-1 and TRBJ1-1; no reliable D call. CDR3 length: 12 amino acids. Germline V gives CDR1 SQVTM, CDR2 ANQGSEA. V dropped 7 bases and J dropped 10 bases, with 19 bases sitting between them. DNA of the CDR3: TGCAGCGCCCAGACCTCATTTGAGCTAGCTTTCTTT. Translated, it gives CSAQTSFELAFF.

CDR3 sequence: CASSLGGGSPSTDTQYF. DNA for the CDR3: TGTGCCAGCAGCTTGGGGGGGGGTAGCCCAAGCACAGATACGCAGTATTTT. The chain joins TRBV5-4 to TRBJ2-3; 7 bases are a match to TRBD2. This CDR3 is built from 17 residues. Germline values: CDR1 SGHNT, CDR2 YYREEE (reference sequence). Losses at the gene ends were 0 bases for V and 0 bases for J; bases not matched to a gene: 7.

A few counts support this clone. The CDR3 protein is CASSYEGAGANVLTF. CDR3 in DNA: TGTGCCAGCAGTTACGAGGGGGCTGGGGCCAACGTCCTGACTTTC. This chain uses TRBV6-5 with TRBJ2-6; D is possibly TRBD1 (6 bases). The V end was cut by 2 bases, the J end by 2 bases, with 7 bases between. The V gene's germline CDR1 is MNHEY and CDR2 SVGAGI. CDR3 size: 15 residues.

The rearrangement links TRBV7-9 to TRBJ2-1, with 11 bases fitting TRBD2. Per germline, CDR1 SEHNR and CDR2 FQNEAQ (reference sequence). V shed 1 base, J shed 8 bases, and the junction held 7 bases outside the gene matches. CDR3 length: 16 amino acids. This CDR3 is CASSLGLAGQVDEQFF. The CDR3 nucleotides are TGTGCCAGCAGCTTAGGACTAGCGGGACAGGTCGATGAGCAGTTCTTC.

The V and J genes are TRBV5-1 and TRBJ2-7; 9 bases match TRBD2. The J segment lost 9 bases and the V segment lost 4 bases, leaving 11 bases of the junction unmatched. The CDR3 is 14 residues long. CDR1 and CDR2 (germline): SGHRS, YFSETQ. The CDR3 here is CASSTGTSQILQYF. Written as DNA, the CDR3 is TGCGCCAGCAGCACCGGGACTAGCCAAATATTGCAGTACTTC.

The gene calls are TRBV7-7 and TRBJ2-1; 7 nucleotides match TRBD2. CDR3 length: 13 amino acids. Germline lookup yields CDR1 SSHAT and CDR2 FNYEAQ (reference sequence). Trimming took 5 bases from V and 5 from J; bases not matched to a gene: 3. CDR3 bases: TGTGCCAGCAGCCGGGACTATAACAATGAGCAGTTCTTC. Its protein product is CASSRDYNNEQFF.

This clone has only a few counts. This sequence joins TRBV4-2 and TRBJ2-3; 9 bases are shared with TRBD2. Germline assignment: CDR1 LGHNA and CDR2 YNFKEQ. Trimming cost V 5 bases and J 0 bases; bases outside gene matches: 6. The CDR3 consists of 16 residues. CDR3 in amino acids: CASSERAGGSTDTQYF. The CDR3 nucleotides read TGTGCCAGCAGCGAAAGGGCGGGGGGGAGCACAGATACGCAGTATTTT.

The chain employs TRBV28 and TRBJ2-1; D unclear. Trimming removed 2 bases at V and 10 bases at J, with 6 bases between. Germline loops: CDR1 MDHEN, CDR2 SYDVKM. The length of the CDR3 is 11 residues. The CDR3, as DNA: TGTGCCAGCAGTTTAAAGGTAGAGCAGTTCTTC. It is translated as CASSLKVEQFF.

V gene TRBV20-1 combines with J gene TRBJ1-1, with D hard to call. Germline CDR1 reads DFQATT; CDR2 reads SNEGSKA (reference sequence). The CDR3 consists of 11 residues. V shed 5 bases and J shed 5 bases, with 9 bases lying between them. CDR3 amino acids: CSAGRETEAFF. The CDR3 bases are TGCAGTGCTGGCCGGGAGACTGAAGCTTTCTTT.

In its sample, this clone ranks as medium-sized. V and J are TRBV19 and TRBJ2-1, with TRBD2 matching 11 bases. Trimming cost V 3 bases and J 7 bases; bases outside gene matches: 8. CDR1 and CDR2 (germline): LNHDA, SQIVND (reference sequence). There are 16 residues in the CDR3. CDR3 bases: TGTGCCAGTAGTATCCGAACTAGCGGGGGTGAAAATGAGCAGTTCTTC. Protein sequence: CASSIRTSGGENEQFF.

The chain joins TRBV6-5 to TRBJ1-2; D gene ambiguous. Germline CDR1 MNHEY, CDR2 SVGAGI. The CDR3 extends over 11 amino acids. The V end was cut by 2 bases, the J end by 8 bases, with 6 bases between. As DNA, the CDR3 is TGTGCCAGCAGTTACCGCGGGGGCTACACCTTC. This translates into CASSYRGGYTF.

The V call is TRBV2, the J call TRBJ2-2; D is undetermined. Per the germline V gene, CDR1 is SNHLY and CDR2 is FYNNEI. CDR3 length equals 13 residues. Trimming took 8 bases from V and 6 from J, leaving 13 bases between them. The DNA for the CDR3 is TGTGCCAGCCATCCTTCCCGGGCCGGGGAGCTGTTTTTT. This gives the protein CASHPSRAGELFF.